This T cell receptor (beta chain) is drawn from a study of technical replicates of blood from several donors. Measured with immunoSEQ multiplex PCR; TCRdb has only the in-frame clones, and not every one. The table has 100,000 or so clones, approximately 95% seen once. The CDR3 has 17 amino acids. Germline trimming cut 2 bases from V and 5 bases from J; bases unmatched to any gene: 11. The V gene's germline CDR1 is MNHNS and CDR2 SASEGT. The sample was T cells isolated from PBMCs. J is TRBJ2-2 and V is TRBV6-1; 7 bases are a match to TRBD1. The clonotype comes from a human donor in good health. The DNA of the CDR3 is TGTGCCAGCAGTGAACAGGGCAGGGGGTATCGAACCGGGGAGCTGTTTTTT. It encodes CASSEQGRGYRTGELFF.